Sequencing of this TCR beta chain was carried out in a study of blood T cells in healthy people across ages. Germline lookup yields CDR1 DFQATT and CDR2 SNEGSKA (reference sequence). The CDR3 loop spans 12 amino acids. The second PCR ran roughly 7 to 12 cycles with a sample-barcoded 5' primer and J-beta primers. A single record per CDR3 protein comes from TCRdb applying MiXCR to the 5' RACE reads. This sample has around 1.7 million distinct CDR3 sequences, with 25% to 30% found just once. Worth noting for this clonotype: It may be a read error: a sequence one base away is much more abundant.

Sequenced material: blood. The rearrangement joins TRBV20-1 to TRBJ2-5; 7 nucleotides line up with TRBD2. The sequence derives from a young woman in good health. The CDR3 nucleotides are TGCAGGGCTGGGACTACTCAAGAGACCCAGTACTTC. This sequence encodes CRAGTTQETQYF.